The present T cell receptor beta chain was sequenced within a study of blood T cell repertoires in COVID-19. Turning to the study itself: Samples representing acute and convalescent COVID-19 were sourced from the United States, Italy and Spain. T cells, B-cell-depleted T cells, or PBMCs supplied cDNA or gDNA.

How the authors handled the data: Researchers report that nucleated cell counts were estimated from reference gene primer amplification. The protocol was immunoSEQ multiplex PCR, while the TCRdb copy is restricted to in-frame clones and leaves out a portion. That table furnishes V, J and clone size, whereas the DNA furnished D and trimming. The sample lists roughly 70,000 clones; 85% to 90% were seen once. This CDR3 is 14 amino acids long. Trimming removed 3 bases at V and 5 bases at J, with 12 bases between. The germline CDR1 and CDR2 sequences are SGDLS and YYNGEE. Sequenced material: peripheral blood. The V and J genes are TRBV9 and TRBJ1-3; D might be TRBD1 (6 bases). The source is a man aged 60 to 69 with acute or convalescent COVID-19. The CDR3 loop reads CASSERQDRNTIYF. DNA for the CDR3: TGTGCCAGCAGCGAACGACAGGATCGAAACACCATATATTTT.